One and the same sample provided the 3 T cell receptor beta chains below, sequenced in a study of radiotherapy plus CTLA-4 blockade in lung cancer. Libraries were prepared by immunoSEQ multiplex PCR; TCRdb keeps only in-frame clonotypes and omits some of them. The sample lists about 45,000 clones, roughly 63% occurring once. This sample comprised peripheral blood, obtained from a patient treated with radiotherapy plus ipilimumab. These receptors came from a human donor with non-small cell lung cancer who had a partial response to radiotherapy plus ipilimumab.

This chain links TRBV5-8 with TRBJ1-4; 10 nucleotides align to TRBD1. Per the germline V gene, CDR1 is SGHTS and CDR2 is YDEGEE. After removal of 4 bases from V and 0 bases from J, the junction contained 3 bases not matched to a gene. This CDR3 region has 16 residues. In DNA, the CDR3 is TGTGCCAGCAGCCAAGGACAGGGGGCAACTAATGAAAAACTGTTTTTT. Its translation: CASSQGQGATNEKLFF.

The CDR3 bases are TGTGCCAGCAGCTTTAGAGAAACCGGGGAGCTGTTTTTT. This gives the protein CASSFRETGELFF. The chain employs TRBV7-3 and TRBJ2-2; no clear D. V was trimmed by 3 bases and J by 5 bases, leaving 7 bases between them. This CDR3 has 13 amino acids. Germline V CDR1 and CDR2: SGHTA, FQGTGA.

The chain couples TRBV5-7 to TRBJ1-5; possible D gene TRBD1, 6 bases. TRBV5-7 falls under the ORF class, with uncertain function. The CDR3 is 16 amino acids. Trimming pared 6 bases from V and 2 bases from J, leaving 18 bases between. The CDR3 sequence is CASKGVGRYRNQPQHF. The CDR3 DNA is TGTGCCAGCAAGGGGGTTGGACGTTACCGCAATCAGCCCCAGCATTTT.